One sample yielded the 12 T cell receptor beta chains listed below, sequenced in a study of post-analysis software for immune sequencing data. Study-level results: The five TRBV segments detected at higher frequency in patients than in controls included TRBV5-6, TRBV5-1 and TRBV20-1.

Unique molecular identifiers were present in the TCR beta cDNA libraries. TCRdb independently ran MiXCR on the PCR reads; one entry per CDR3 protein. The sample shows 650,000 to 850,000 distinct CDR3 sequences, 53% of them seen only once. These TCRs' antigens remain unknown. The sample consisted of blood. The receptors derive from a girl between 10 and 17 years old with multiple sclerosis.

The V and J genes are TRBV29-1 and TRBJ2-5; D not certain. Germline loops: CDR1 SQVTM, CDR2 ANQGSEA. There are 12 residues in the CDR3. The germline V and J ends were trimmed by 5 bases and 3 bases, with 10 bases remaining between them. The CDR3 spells CSVTWTEETQYF. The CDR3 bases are TGCAGCGTTACCTGGACGGAAGAGACCCAGTACTTC.

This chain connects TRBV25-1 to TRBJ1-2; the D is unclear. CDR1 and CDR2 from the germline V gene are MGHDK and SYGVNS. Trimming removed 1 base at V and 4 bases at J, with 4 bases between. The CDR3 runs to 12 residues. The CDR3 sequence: CASSESIYGYTF. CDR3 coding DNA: TGTGCCAGCAGTGAATCTATCTATGGCTACACCTTC.

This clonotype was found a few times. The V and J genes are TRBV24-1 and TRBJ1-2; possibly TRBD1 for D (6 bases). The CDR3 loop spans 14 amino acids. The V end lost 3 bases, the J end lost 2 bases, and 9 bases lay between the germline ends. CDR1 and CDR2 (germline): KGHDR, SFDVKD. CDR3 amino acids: CATSDDRFNYGYTF. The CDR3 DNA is TGTGCCACCAGTGATGACAGGTTCAACTATGGCTACACCTTC.

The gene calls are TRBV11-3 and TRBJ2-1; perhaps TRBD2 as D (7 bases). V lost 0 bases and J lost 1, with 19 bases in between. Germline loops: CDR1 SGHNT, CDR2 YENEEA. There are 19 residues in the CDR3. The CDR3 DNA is TGTGCCAGCAGCTTAGAGGAGACTAGCTATCAGGGGTCCTACAATGAGCAGTTCTTC. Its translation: CASSLEETSYQGSYNEQFF. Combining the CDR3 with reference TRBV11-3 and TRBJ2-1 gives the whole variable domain EAGVVQSPRYKIIEKKQPVAFWCNPISGHNTLYWYLQNLGQGPELLIRYENEEAVDDSQLPKDRFSAERLKGVDSTLKIQPAELGDSAVYLCASSLEETSYQGSYNEQFFGPGTRLTVL.

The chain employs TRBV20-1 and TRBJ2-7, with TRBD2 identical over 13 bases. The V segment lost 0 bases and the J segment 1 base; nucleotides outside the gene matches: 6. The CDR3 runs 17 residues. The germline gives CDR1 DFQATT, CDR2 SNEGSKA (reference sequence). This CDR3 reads CSARDTSGRAGSYEQYF. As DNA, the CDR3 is TGCAGTGCTAGAGATACTAGCGGGAGGGCCGGGTCCTACGAGCAGTACTTC.

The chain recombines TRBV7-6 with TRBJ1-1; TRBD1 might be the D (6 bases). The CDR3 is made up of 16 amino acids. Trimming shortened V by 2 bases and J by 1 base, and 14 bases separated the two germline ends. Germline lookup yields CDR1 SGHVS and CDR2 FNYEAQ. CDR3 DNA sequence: TGTGCCAGCAGCTTACCCGGACAGCGCGGGAACACTGAAGCTTTCTTT. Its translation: CASSLPGQRGNTEAFF.

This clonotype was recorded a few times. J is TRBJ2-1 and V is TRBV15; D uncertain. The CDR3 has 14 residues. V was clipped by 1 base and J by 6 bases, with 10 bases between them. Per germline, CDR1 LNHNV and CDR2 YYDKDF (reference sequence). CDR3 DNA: TGTGCCACCAGCAGAGCGATAGAAGGCAATGAGCAGTTCTTC. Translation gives CATSRAIEGNEQFF.

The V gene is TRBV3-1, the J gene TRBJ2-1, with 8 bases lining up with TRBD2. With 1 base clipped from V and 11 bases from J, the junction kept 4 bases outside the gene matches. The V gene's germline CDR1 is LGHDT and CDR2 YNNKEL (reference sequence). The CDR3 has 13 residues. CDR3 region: CASSQGGGRQQFF. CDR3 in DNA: TGTGCCAGCAGCCAAGGCGGGGGGCGTCAGCAGTTCTTC.

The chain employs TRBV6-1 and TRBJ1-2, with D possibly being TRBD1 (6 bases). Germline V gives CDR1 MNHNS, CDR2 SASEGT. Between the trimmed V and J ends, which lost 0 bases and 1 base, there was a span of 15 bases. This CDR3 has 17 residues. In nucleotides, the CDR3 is TGTGCCAGCAGTGAAGCGCTTCTCAGGGGACATAACTATGGCTACACCTTC. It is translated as CASSEALLRGHNYGYTF.

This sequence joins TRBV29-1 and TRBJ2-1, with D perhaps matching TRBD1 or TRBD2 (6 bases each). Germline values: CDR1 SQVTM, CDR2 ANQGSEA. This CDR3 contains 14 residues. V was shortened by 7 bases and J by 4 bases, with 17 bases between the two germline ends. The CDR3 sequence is CSGNEGGGYNEQFF. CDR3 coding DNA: TGCAGCGGGAACGAGGGGGGTGGGTACAATGAGCAGTTCTTC.

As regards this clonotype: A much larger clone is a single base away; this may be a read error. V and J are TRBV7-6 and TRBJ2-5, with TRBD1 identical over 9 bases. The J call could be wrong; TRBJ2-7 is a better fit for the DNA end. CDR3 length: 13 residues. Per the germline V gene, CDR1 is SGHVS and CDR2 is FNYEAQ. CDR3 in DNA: TGTGCCAGCAGCCACGGGACAGGGCACGAGCAGTACTTC. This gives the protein CASSHGTGHEQYF.

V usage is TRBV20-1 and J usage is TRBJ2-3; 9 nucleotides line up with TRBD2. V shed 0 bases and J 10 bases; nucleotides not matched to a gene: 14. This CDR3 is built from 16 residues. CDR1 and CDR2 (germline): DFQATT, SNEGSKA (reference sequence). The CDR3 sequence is CSARDLAVAGESPQYF. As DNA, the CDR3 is TGCAGTGCTAGAGATCTCGCGGTAGCGGGAGAGAGCCCGCAGTATTTT.